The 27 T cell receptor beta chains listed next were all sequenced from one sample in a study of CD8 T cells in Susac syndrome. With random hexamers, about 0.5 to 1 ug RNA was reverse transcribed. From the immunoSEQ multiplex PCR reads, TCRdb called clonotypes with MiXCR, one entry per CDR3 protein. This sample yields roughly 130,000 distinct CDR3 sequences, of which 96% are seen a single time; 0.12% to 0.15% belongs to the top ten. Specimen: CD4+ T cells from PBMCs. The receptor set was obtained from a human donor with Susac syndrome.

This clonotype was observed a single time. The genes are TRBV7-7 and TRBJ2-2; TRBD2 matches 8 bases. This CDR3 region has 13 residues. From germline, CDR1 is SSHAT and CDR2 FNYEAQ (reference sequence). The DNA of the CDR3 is TGTGCTAGCGGGGTTACGAACACCGGGGAGCTGTTTTTT. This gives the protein CASGVTNTGELFF.

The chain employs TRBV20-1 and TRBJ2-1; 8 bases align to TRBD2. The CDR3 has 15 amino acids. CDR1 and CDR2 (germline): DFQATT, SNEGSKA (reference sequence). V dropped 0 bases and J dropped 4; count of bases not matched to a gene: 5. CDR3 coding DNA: TGCAGTGCTAGAGATAGAAAGCGGGAGTACAATGAGCAGTTCTTC. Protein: CSARDRKREYNEQFF.

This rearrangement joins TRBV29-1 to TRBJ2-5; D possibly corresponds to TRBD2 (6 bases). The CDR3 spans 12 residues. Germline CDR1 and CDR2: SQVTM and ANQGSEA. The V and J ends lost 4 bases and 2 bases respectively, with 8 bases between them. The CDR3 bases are TGCAGCGTTGCTAGCGCTCAAGAGACCCAGTACTTC. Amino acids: CSVASAQETQYF.

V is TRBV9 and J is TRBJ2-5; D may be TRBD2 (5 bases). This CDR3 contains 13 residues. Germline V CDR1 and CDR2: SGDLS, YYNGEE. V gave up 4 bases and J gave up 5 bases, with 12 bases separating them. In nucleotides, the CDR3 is TGTGCCAGCAGCCGCTCGCCGGGGGAGACCCAGTACTTC. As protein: CASSRSPGETQYF.

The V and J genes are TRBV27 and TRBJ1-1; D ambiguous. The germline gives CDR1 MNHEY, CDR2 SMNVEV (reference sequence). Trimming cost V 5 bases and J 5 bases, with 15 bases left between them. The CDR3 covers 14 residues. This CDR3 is CASSARGVGTEAFF. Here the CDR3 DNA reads TGTGCCAGCAGTGCCCGTGGGGTCGGGACTGAAGCTTTCTTT.

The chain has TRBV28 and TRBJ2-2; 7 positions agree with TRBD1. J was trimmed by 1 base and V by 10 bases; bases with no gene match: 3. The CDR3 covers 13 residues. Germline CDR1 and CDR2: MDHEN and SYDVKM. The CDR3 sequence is CATRTGNTGELFF. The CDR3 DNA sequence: TGTGCCACGAGGACAGGGAACACCGGGGAGCTGTTTTTT.

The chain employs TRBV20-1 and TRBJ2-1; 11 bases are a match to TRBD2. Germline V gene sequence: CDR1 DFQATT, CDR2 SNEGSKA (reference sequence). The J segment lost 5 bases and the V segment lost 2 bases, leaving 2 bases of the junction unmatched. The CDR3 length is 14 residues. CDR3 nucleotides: TGCAGTGCTAGACTACTAGCGGGAGACAATGAGCAGTTCTTC. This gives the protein CSARLLAGDNEQFF.

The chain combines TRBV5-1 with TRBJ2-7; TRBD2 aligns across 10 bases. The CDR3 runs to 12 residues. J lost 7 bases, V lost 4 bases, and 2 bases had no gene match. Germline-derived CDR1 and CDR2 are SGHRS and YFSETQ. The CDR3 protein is CASSKTSGEQYF. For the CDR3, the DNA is TGCGCCAGCAGCAAGACTAGCGGGGAGCAGTACTTC.

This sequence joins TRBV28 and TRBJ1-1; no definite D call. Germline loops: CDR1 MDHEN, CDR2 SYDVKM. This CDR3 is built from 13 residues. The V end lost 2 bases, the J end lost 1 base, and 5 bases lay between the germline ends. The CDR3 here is CASSLNGNTEAFF. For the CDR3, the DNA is TGTGCCAGCAGTTTAAACGGGAACACTGAAGCTTTCTTT.

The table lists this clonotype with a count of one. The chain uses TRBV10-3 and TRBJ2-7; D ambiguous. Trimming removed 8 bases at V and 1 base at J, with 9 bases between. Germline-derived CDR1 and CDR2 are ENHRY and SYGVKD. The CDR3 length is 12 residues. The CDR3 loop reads CAIYHQSYEQYF. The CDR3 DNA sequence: TGTGCCATCTACCACCAGTCCTACGAGCAGTACTTC.

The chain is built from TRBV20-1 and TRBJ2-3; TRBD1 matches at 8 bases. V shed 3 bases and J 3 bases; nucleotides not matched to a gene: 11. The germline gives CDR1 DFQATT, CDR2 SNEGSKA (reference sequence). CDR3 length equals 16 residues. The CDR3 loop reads CSASLDPGGGTDTQYF. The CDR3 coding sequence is TGCAGTGCTAGCCTCGATCCAGGGGGCGGGACAGATACGCAGTATTTT.

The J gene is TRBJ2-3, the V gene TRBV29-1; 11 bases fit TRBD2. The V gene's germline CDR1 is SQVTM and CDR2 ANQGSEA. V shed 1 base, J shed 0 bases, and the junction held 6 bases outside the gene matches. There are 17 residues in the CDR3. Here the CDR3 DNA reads TGCAGCGTTGAAGCAGTGACTAGCGGGATTAGCACAGATACGCAGTATTTT. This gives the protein CSVEAVTSGISTDTQYF.

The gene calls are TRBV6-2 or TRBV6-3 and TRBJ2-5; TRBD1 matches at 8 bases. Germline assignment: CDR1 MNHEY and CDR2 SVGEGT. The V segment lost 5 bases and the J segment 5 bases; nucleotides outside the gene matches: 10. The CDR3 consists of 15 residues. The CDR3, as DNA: TGTGCCAGCAGTAGGCCCCAGGGGGCCTTCGAGACCCAGTACTTC. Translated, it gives CASSRPQGAFETQYF.

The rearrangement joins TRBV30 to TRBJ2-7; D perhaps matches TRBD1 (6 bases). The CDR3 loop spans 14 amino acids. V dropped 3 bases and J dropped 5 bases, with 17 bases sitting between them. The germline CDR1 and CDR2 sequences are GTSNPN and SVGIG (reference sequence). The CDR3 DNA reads TGTGCCTGGAGGGTGGGCAGGGGACCGCACGAGCAGTACTTC. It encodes CAWRVGRGPHEQYF.

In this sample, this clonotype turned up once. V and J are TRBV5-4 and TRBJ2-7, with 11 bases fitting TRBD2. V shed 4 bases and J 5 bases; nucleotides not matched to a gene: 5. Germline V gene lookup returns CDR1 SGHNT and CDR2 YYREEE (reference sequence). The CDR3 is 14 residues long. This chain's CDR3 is CASSETSGINEQYF. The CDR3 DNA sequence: TGTGCCAGCAGCGAGACTAGCGGGATAAACGAGCAGTACTTC.

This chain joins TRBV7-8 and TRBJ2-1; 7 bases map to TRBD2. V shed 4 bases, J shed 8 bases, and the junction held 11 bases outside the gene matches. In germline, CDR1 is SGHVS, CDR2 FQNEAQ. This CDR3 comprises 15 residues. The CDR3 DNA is TGTGCCAGCAGCTCGTCGACTAGCTCCGTCGATGAGCAGTTCTTC. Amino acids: CASSSSTSSVDEQFF.

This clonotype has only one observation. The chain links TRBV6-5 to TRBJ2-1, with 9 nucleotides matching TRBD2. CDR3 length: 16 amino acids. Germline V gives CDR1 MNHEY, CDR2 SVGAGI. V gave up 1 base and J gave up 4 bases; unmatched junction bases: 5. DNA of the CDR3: TGTGCCAGCAGTTACTTTAGCGGGAGCCTTTACAATGAGCAGTTCTTC. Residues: CASSYFSGSLYNEQFF.

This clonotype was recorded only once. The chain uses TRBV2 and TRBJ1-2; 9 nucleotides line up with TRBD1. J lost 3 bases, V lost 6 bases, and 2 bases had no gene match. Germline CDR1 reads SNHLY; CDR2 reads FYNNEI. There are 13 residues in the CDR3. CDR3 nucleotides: TGTGCCAGCAGGGGGGACAGGGACTATGGCTACACCTTC. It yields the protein CASRGDRDYGYTF.

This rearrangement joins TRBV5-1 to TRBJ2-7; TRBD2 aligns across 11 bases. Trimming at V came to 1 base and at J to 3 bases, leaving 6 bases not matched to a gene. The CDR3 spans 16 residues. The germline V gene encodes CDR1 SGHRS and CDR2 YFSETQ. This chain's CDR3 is CASSLLGTSGIYEQYF. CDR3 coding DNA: TGCGCCAGCAGCTTGCTAGGGACTAGCGGTATCTACGAGCAGTACTTC.

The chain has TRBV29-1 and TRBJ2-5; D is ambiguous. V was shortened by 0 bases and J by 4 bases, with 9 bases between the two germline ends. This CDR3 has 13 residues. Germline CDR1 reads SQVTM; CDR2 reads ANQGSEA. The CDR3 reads CSVEDPAGETQYF. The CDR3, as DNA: TGCAGCGTTGAAGACCCGGCAGGAGAGACCCAGTACTTC.

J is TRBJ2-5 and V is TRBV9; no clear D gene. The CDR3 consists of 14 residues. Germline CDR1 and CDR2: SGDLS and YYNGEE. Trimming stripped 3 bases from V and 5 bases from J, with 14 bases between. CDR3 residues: CASSGLTLGETQYF. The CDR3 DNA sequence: TGTGCCAGCAGCGGACTGACCTTAGGCGAGACCCAGTACTTC.

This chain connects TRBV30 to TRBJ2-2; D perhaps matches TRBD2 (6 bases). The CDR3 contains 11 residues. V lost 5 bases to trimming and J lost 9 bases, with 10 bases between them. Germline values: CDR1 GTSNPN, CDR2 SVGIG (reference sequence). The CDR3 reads CAWERAWELFF. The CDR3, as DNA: TGTGCCTGGGAGCGGGCTTGGGAGCTGTTTTTT.

The CDR3 reads CSVPEQETQYF. The CDR3 DNA sequence: TGCAGCGTCCCAGAACAAGAGACCCAGTACTTC. The rearrangement links TRBV29-1 to TRBJ2-5; no clear D gene. The V gene's germline CDR1 is SQVTM and CDR2 ANQGSEA. The CDR3 consists of 11 residues. V was pared by 6 bases and J by 2 bases, with 7 bases between.

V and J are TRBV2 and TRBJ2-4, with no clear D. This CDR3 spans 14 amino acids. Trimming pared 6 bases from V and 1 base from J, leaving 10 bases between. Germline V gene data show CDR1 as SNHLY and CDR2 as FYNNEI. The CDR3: CASSLSGAKNIQYF. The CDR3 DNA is TGTGCCAGCAGCCTTTCCGGCGCCAAAAACATTCAGTACTTC.

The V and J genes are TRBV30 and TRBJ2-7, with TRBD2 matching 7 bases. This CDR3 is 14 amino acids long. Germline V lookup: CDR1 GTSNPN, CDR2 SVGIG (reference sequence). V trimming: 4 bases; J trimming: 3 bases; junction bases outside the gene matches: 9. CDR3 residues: CAWTRSGGHYEQYF. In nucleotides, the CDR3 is TGTGCCTGGACGCGGTCGGGAGGTCACTACGAGCAGTACTTC.

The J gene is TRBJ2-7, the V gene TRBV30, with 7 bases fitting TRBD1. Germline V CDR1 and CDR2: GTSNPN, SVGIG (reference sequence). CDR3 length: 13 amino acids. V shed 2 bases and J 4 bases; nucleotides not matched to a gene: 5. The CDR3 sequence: CAWSIGQVYEQYF. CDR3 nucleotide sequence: TGTGCCTGGAGTATAGGACAGGTATACGAGCAGTACTTC.

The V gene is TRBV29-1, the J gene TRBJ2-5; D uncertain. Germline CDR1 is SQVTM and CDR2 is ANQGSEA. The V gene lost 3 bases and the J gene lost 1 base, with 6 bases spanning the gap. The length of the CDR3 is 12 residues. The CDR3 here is CSVEAAQETQYF. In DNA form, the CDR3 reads TGCAGCGTTGAGGCAGCCCAAGAGACCCAGTACTTC.